The rows below give T cell receptor beta chains drawn from one sample of a study of blood T cell repertoires in COVID-19. Clones were sequenced by immunoSEQ multiplex PCR, and TCRdb holds only the in-frame ones, with some missing. The table lists 100,000 or so clones, around 92% of them singletons. What was sequenced was peripheral blood. Every receptor here comes from a man younger than 35 with acute or convalescent COVID-19. The CDR3 runs from the conserved cysteine through the conserved F or W. The D gene is left open where the match is weak. A row's size may be missing; if present it is once, few, many or a size class.

cdr3_aa cdr3_nt clone_size j_call v_call d_call
CASSLKGVEAFF TGTGCCAGCTCACTTAAGGGAGTAGAAGCTTTCTTT . TRBJ1-1 TRBV18 .
CASSLGGQEAEQYF TGCGCCAGCAGCTTGGGGGGACAGGAGGCCGAGCAGTACTTC . TRBJ2-7 TRBV5-1 TRBD1
CASSLNVQGNTGELFF TGCGCCAGCAGTTTGAACGTGCAGGGGAACACCGGGGAGCTGTTTTTT . TRBJ2-2 TRBV5-1 .
CASSKWAPSTDTQYF TGTGCCAGCAGCAAGTGGGCCCCTAGCACAGATACGCAGTATTTT few TRBJ2-3 TRBV21-1 .
CASRTPGQGNQPQHF TGTGCCAGCAGGACGCCGGGACAGGGCAATCAGCCCCAGCATTTT . TRBJ1-5 TRBV6-5 TRBD1
CASSPGTYGYTF TGTGCCAGCTCACCCGGGACATATGGCTACACCTTC . TRBJ1-2 TRBV18 .
CASSWDSYNYGYTF TGCGCCAGCAGCTGGGACAGTTATAACTATGGCTACACCTTC . TRBJ1-2 TRBV5-1 TRBD1
CASSPGTTYEQYF TGTGCCAGCAGCCCCGGGACAACCTACGAGCAGTACTTC . TRBJ2-7 TRBV12-3/TRBV12-4 .
CASSPSLVGVGNQPQHF TGTGCCAGCTCACCATCATTAGTAGGGGTAGGCAATCAGCCCCAGCATTTT . TRBJ1-5 TRBV18 .
CASSMLASNTEAFF TGTGCCAGTAGTATGCTGGCATCGAACACTGAAGCTTTCTTT . TRBJ1-1 TRBV19 .
CATSPRGGDGYTF TGTGCCACCAGCCCCCGTGGAGGGGATGGCTACACCTTC . TRBJ1-2 TRBV15 .
CASSPGSVGTEAFF TGTGCCAGCAGTCCGGGGTCCGTGGGAACTGAAGCTTTCTTT . TRBJ1-1 TRBV6-6 .
CASSPGTAQETQYF TGTGCCAGCAGTCCGGGGACAGCTCAAGAGACCCAGTACTTC . TRBJ2-5 TRBV6-5 TRBD1
CASSPAGGNTEAFF TGTGCCAGCTCACCTGCAGGGGGGAACACTGAAGCTTTCTTT . TRBJ1-1 TRBV18 TRBD1
CASEQGNGSPLHF TGTGCCAGTGAACAGGGGAACGGTTCACCCCTCCACTTT . TRBJ1-6 TRBV19 TRBD1
CASSSPRDLLADTQYF TGTGCCAGCAGCTCGCCCAGGGACTTGTTGGCAGATACGCAGTATTTT . TRBJ2-3 TRBV11-2 .
CASSRVVSYEQYF TGTGCCAGTTCCCGGGTAGTCTCCTACGAGCAGTACTTC . TRBJ2-7 TRBV19 .
CASRTGGSNQPQHF TGTGCCAGCAGGACAGGGGGGAGCAATCAGCCCCAGCATTTT . TRBJ1-5 TRBV19 TRBD1
CASSPDRGRVETQYF TGTGCCAGCAGCCCGGACAGGGGAAGGGTGGAGACCCAGTACTTC few TRBJ2-5 TRBV2 TRBD1
CAWDRGGQPQHF TGTGCCTGGGACAGGGGAGGACAGCCCCAGCATTTT . TRBJ1-5 TRBV30 TRBD1
CASSPDRANQPQHF TGCGCCAGCAGCCCGGACAGGGCCAATCAGCCCCAGCATTTT . TRBJ1-5 TRBV5-1 TRBD1
CASSSLPGQGSGANVLTF TGTGCCAGCAGTTCTCTGCCGGGACAGGGGTCCGGGGCCAACGTCCTGACTTTC once TRBJ2-6 TRBV27 TRBD1
CASSLGTGGTDTQYF TGCGCCAGCAGCTTGGGGACAGGGGGAACAGATACGCAGTATTTT . TRBJ2-3 TRBV5-1 TRBD1
CASSLTLAGGDNEQFF TGCGCCAGCAGCTTAACACTAGCGGGAGGAGACAATGAGCAGTTCTTC . TRBJ2-1 TRBV5-1 TRBD2
CASRSQGGGMTEAFF TGTGCCAGCAGATCACAGGGAGGGGGGATGACTGAAGCTTTCTTT few TRBJ1-1 TRBV7-9 .
CASSLTGVNQPQHF TGTGCCAGCAGCTTGACAGGGGTCAATCAGCCCCAGCATTTT . TRBJ1-5 TRBV5-5 TRBD1
CASSFRGNTEAFF TGTGCCAGCAGTTTCAGGGGGAACACTGAAGCTTTCTTT . TRBJ1-1 TRBV7-6 .
CASSPAAEFDYGYTF TGCGCCAGCAGCCCCGCGGCGGAGTTTGACTATGGCTACACCTTC once TRBJ1-2 TRBV4-1 .
CASSLDRANYGYTF TGCGCCAGCAGCTTGGACAGGGCTAACTATGGCTACACCTTC few TRBJ1-2 TRBV5-1 .
CASSPRQQMNTEAFF TGTGCCAGCAGCCCCCGACAGCAAATGAACACTGAAGCTTTCTTT once TRBJ1-1 TRBV9 .
CASSLSGQSYGYTF TGTGCCAGCAGTTTATCCGGACAGTCCTATGGCTACACCTTC . TRBJ1-2 TRBV27 .
CASRLAGTGELFF TGTGCCAGCAGACTAGCGGGGACCGGGGAGCTGTTTTTT . TRBJ2-2 TRBV14 TRBD2
CASSLGLAGDEQYF TGCGCCAGCAGCTTGGGACTAGCGGGAGACGAGCAGTACTTC few TRBJ2-7 TRBV5-1 TRBD2
CATTDPLESGNTIYF TGTGCCACCACCGATCCCCTTGAGTCTGGAAACACCATATATTTT . TRBJ1-3 TRBV28 .
CSVGTSSTNTGELFF TGCAGCGTGGGGACTAGTTCGACCAACACCGGGGAGCTGTTTTTT . TRBJ2-2 TRBV29-1 TRBD2
CASLEDSVIDEQFF TGCGCCAGCTTGGAGGACTCCGTTATAGATGAGCAGTTCTTC . TRBJ2-1 TRBV10-2 .
CASSLERARVDTGELFF TGTGCCAGCAGCTTAGAACGCGCCAGGGTGGACACCGGGGAGCTGTTTTTT . TRBJ2-2 TRBV11-2 .
CASSYDRGYGYTF TGTGCCAGTAGTTACGACAGGGGGTATGGCTACACCTTC . TRBJ1-2 TRBV19 TRBD1
CAWSVRVAEAFF TGTGCCTGGAGTGTACGCGTCGCTGAAGCTTTCTTT . TRBJ1-1 TRBV30 .
CASSLRGSLNSPLHF TGTGCCAGCAGTTTAAGAGGGTCCCTTAATTCACCCCTCCACTTT . TRBJ1-6 TRBV27 .
CASSYSGTGGSYEQYF TGTGCCAGCAGTTACTCCGGGACAGGGGGCTCGTACGAGCAGTACTTC few TRBJ2-7 TRBV6-5 TRBD1
CASSTQGQLATEAFF TGTGCCAGCAGCACCCAAGGACAGCTTGCGACTGAAGCTTTCTTT . TRBJ1-1 TRBV7-9 .
CSARDAGGISNEQFF TGCAGTGCTCGTGATGCGGGAGGAATTAGTAATGAGCAGTTCTTC . TRBJ2-1 TRBV20-1 TRBD2
CASSLEQGLFGANVLTF TGTGCCAGCAGCTTAGAGCAGGGTCTGTTTGGGGCCAACGTCCTGACTTTC . TRBJ2-6 TRBV13 .
CASSVMEGNTGELFF TGTGCCAGCAGCGTAATGGAGGGGAACACCGGGGAGCTGTTTTTT . TRBJ2-2 TRBV9 .
CASRQGGSSGNTIYF TGCGCCAGCAGGCAGGGGGGAAGCTCTGGAAACACCATATATTTT . TRBJ1-3 TRBV5-1 TRBD1
CASSQGGNYGYTF TGTGCCAGCAGTCAGGGGGGAAACTATGGCTACACCTTC . TRBJ1-2 TRBV7-9 TRBD1
CASRGLPSEQYF TGTGCCAGCAGGGGGCTGCCGAGCGAGCAGTACTTC . TRBJ2-7 TRBV2 .
CASSPSTSYEQYF TGTGCCAGCAGTCCCTCTACCTCCTACGAGCAGTACTTC once TRBJ2-7 TRBV27 .
CSVAGTGNTIYF TGCAGCGTTGCCGGGACTGGAAACACCATATATTTT . TRBJ1-3 TRBV29-1 .
CASSRGGISYEQYF TGTGCCAGCAGTCGCGGGGGGATCTCCTACGAGCAGTACTTC . TRBJ2-7 TRBV6-6 TRBD2
CASSLQVGENTEAFF TGTGCCAGCAGTCTCCAGGTGGGCGAGAACACTGAAGCTTTCTTT . TRBJ1-1 TRBV14 .
CASSLGTGGEKLFF TGTGCCAGCAGCTTGGGGACAGGGGGTGAGAAACTGTTTTTT . TRBJ1-4 TRBV7-9 TRBD1
CASSQGGTEAFF TGTGCCAGCAGCCAGGGCGGCACTGAAGCTTTCTTT . TRBJ1-1 TRBV7-9 .
CASSSDSGQPQHF TGTGCCAGCAGCTCCGACAGTGGACAGCCCCAGCATTTT . TRBJ1-5 TRBV7-2 .
CASSQRAGQGNTEAFF TGTGCCAGCAGCCAACGAGCCGGACAGGGGAACACTGAAGCTTTCTTT once TRBJ1-1 TRBV14 TRBD1
CASRTTTGGGYEQYF TGTGCCAGCAGGACAACGACAGGGGGAGGCTACGAGCAGTACTTC . TRBJ2-7 TRBV6-5 TRBD1
CASSPSNGRDSSYEQYF TGTGCCAGCTCACCTAGTAATGGGCGGGATAGCTCCTACGAGCAGTACTTC . TRBJ2-7 TRBV18 .
CASSLSTRGRGDYGYTF TGTGCCAGCAGTTTATCTACCCGGGGGAGGGGGGACTATGGCTACACCTTC . TRBJ1-2 TRBV27 .